This TCR beta chain was identified in a study of PD-1 blockade in classical Hodgkin lymphoma. V shed 4 bases and J 6 bases; nucleotides not matched to a gene: 2. The CDR3 has 13 residues. CDR1 and CDR2 (germline): MNHNY, SVGAGI (reference sequence). The data were produced by immunoSEQ multiplex PCR, yet TCRdb's version contains in-frame clones alone and is incomplete. The sample contains tens of thousands of clones, just over 90% of which appear only once. Time point defined: cycle 4 day 1 (C4D1), after about 6 weeks of nivolumab. After autologous stem cell transplantation all patients relapsed, and prior brentuximab vedotin exposure differed between cohorts.

V gene TRBV6-6 combines with J gene TRBJ1-5, with 8 bases that match TRBD1. The sample was peripheral blood mononuclear cells (PBMCs), taken before the fourth cycle of nivolumab. The receptor was derived from a human donor with classical Hodgkin lymphoma. The chain's CDR3 is CASSWTGSQPQHF. CDR3 nucleotide sequence: TGTGCCAGCAGTTGGACAGGGTCTCAGCCCCAGCATTTT.